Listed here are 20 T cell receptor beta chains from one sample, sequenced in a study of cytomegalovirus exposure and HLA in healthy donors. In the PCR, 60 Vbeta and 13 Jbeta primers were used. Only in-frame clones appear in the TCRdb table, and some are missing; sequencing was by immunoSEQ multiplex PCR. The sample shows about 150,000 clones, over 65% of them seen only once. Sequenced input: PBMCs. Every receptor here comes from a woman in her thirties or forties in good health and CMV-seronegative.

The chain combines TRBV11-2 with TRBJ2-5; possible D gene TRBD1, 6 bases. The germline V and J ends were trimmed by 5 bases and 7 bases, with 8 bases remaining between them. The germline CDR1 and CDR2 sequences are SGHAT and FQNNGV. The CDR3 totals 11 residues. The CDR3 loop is CASSIQGTQYF. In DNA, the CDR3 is TGTGCCAGCAGCATACAGGGGACCCAGTACTTC.

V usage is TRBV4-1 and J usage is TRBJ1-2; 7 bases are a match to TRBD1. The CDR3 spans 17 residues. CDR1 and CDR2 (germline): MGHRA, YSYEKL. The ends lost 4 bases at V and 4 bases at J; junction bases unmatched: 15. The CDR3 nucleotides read TGCGCCAGCAGCCCCACTCCTGTCGAAGGGGGCAGCTATGGCTACACCTTC. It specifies CASSPTPVEGGSYGYTF.

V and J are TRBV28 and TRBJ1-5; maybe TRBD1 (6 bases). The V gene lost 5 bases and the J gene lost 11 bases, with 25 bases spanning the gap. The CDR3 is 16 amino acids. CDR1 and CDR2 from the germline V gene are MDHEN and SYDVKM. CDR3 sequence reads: CASSPHTGLGRVSQHF. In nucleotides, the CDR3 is TGTGCCAGCAGTCCGCACACAGGGCTCGGGAGGGTTTCCCAGCATTTT.

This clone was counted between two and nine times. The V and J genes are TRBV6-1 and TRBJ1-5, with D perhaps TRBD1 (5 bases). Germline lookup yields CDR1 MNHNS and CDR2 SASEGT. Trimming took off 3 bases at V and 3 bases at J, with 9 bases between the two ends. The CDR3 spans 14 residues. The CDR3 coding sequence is TGTGCCAGCAGTGAGCAGGGAATCAATCAGCCCCAGCATTTT. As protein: CASSEQGINQPQHF.

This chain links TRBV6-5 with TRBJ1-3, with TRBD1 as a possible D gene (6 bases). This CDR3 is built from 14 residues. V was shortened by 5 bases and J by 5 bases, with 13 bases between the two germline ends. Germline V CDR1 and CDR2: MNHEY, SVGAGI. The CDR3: CASSPGTMRNTIYF. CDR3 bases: TGTGCCAGCAGTCCTGGGACAATGCGAAACACCATATATTTT.

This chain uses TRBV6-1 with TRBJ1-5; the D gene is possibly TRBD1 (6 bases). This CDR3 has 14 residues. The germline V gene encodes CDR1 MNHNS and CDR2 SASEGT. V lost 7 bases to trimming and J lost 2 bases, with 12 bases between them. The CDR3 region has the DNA TGTGCCAGCAATCAGGGGCCGGGCAATCAGCCCCAGCATTTT. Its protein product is CASNQGPGNQPQHF.

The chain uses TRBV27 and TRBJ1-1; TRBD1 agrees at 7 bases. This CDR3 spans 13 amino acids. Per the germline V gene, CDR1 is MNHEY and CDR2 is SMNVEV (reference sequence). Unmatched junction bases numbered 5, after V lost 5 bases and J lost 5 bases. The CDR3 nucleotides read TGTGCCAGCAGTACAGGGGTACGGACTGAAGCTTTCTTT. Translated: CASSTGVRTEAFF.

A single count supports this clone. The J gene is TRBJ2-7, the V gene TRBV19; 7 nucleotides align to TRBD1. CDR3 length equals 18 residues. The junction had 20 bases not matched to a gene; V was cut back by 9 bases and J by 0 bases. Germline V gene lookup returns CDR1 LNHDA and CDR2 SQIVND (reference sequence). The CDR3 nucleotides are TGTGCCAGCGCCCAGGGGGTTAACTGGCCTGCAAGCTCCTACGAGCAGTACTTC. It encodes CASAQGVNWPASSYEQYF.

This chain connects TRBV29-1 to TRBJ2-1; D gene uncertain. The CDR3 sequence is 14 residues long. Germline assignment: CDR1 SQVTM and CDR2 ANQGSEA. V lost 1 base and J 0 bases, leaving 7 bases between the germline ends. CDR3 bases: TGCAGCGTTGAAGCCCTGAGCTCCTACAATGAGCAGTTCTTC. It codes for CSVEALSSYNEQFF.

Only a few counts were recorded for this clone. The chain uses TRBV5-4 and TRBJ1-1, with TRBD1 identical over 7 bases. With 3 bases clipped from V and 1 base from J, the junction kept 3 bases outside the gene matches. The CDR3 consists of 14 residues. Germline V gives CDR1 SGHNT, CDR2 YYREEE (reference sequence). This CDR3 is CASSSGQPNTEAFF. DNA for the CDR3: TGTGCCAGCAGCTCGGGACAGCCGAACACTGAAGCTTTCTTT.

This chain's CDR3 is CASSYLTEGGYTF. CDR3 coding DNA: TGTGCCAGCAGTTACCTGACAGAAGGTGGCTACACCTTC. The chain has TRBV6-5 and TRBJ1-2, with a possible D match to TRBD1 (5 bases). The V end lost 2 bases, the J end lost 7 bases, and 11 bases lay between the germline ends. Germline assignment: CDR1 MNHEY and CDR2 SVGAGI. This CDR3 has 13 amino acids.

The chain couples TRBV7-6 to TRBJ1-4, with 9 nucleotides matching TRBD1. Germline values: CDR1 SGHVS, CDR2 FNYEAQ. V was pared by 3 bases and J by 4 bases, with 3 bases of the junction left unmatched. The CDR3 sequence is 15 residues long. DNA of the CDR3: TGTGCCAGCAGCTTGGGGACAGGGTTTAATGAAAAACTGTTTTTT. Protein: CASSLGTGFNEKLFF.

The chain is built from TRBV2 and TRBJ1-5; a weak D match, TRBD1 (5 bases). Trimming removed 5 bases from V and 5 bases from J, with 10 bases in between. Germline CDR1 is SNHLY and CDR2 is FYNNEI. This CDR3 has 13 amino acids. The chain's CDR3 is CASSSGGHQPQHF. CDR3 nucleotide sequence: TGTGCCAGCAGTAGCGGGGGACATCAGCCCCAGCATTTT.

The CDR3: CASSPGQGLTYEQYF. CDR3 nucleotide sequence: TGTGCCAGCTCACCTGGACAGGGGCTCACCTACGAGCAGTACTTC. This rearrangement joins TRBV18 to TRBJ2-7; TRBD1 matches at 9 bases. Germline CDR1 reads KGHSH; CDR2 reads LQKENI. This CDR3 region has 15 residues. J lost 2 bases, V lost 3 bases, and 5 bases had no gene match.

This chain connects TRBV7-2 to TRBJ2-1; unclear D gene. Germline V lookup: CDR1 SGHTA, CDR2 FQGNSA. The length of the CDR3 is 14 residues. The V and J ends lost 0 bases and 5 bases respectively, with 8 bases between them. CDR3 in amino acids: CASSLASQNNEQFF. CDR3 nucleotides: TGTGCCAGCAGCTTAGCGTCGCAGAACAATGAGCAGTTCTTC.

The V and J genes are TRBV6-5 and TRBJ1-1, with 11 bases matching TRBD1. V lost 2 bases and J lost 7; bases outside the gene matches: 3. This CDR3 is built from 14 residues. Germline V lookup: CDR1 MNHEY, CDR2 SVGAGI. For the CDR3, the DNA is TGTGCCAGCAGTTACCGGGACAGGGGGGTTGAAGCTTTCTTT. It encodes CASSYRDRGVEAFF.

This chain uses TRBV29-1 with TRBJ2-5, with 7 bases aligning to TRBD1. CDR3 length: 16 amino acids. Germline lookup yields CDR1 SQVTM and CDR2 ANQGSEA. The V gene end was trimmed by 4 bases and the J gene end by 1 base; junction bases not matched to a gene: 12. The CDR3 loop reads CSVAGTVGRFQETQYF. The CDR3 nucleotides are TGCAGCGTTGCCGGGACAGTGGGGAGATTCCAAGAGACCCAGTACTTC.

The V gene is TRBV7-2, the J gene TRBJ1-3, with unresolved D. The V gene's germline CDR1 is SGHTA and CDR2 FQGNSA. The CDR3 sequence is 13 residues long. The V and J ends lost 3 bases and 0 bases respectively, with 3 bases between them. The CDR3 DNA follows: TGTGCCAGCAGCTTCCTCTCTGGAAACACCATATATTTT. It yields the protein CASSFLSGNTIYF. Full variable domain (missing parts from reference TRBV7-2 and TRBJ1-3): GAGVSQSPSNKVTEKGKDVELRCDPISGHTALYWYRQSLGQGLEFLIYFQGNSAPDKSGLPSDRFSAERTGGSVSTLTIQRTQQEDSAVYLCASSFLSGNTIYFGEGSWLTVV.

CDR3: CASSWSVGGPAGELFF. CDR3 DNA sequence: TGTGCCAGCAGTTGGTCAGTGGGAGGGCCGGCCGGGGAGCTGTTTTTT. The chain uses TRBV27 and TRBJ2-2, with 7 bases identical to TRBD2. In germline, CDR1 is MNHEY, CDR2 SMNVEV (reference sequence). The CDR3 is made up of 16 amino acids. J gave up 6 bases and V 4 bases, and 11 bases lay outside the gene matches.

In DNA form, the CDR3 reads TGTGCCAGCAGCGTAGGTGCTAGCGGAAGCGGGGAGCTGTTTTTT. It encodes CASSVGASGSGELFF. The chain couples TRBV9 to TRBJ2-2, with 7 bases that match TRBD2. The V gene's germline CDR1 is SGDLS and CDR2 YYNGEE. The CDR3 totals 15 residues. The ends lost 0 bases at V and 7 bases at J; junction bases unmatched: 6.